This TCR beta chain originates from a study of CXCR3-negative and CXCR3-positive naive CD8 T cells. Study-wide findings and caveats: The TRB CDR3s that CXCR3-positive naive cells carried were more hydrophobic than those of CXCR3-negative naive cells. Cryopreserved cells partially lost CXCR3 expression, and fresh PBMCs were used in most assays. Naive subsets did not differ in surface CD5, and TRB CDR3 properties served to infer TCR strength.

In preparing the TRB cDNA libraries, 5' RACE with UMI labels was used. With the 5' RACE reads reprocessed, TCRdb shows one record per CDR3 protein and no DNA. The specimen's table records about 150,000 distinct CDR3 sequences. Triplicate sorts of 300,000 cells per CD8+ subset. As for this clonotype: Its specificity is unknown.

The germline V gene has CDR1 MNHEY and CDR2 SMNVEV (reference sequence). This CDR3 is 14 amino acids long. The source of this sequence is a human donor in good health. Some clones in this sample may be carry-over from other donors' samples. Sequencing was performed on naive CXCR3+ CD8+ T cells from blood. Sample subset: CD45RO-CCR7+CD27+CD95- naive CD8+ T cells expressing CXCR3 (TNR3+). V is TRBV27 and J is TRBJ2-7; TCRdb outputs TRBD1, but without DNA this stays unchecked. The CDR3: CATSPFRTVYEQYF.